This TCR beta chain was sequenced in a study of T cells after yellow fever vaccination. The wider study: Fractions of limited cellularity were prepared by means of SMART-Seq v4 Ultra Low Input. Study-wide points: Though it reached lower strength, the secondary response hit its peak faster, day 5 versus 15.

TCRdb used MiXCR to reprocess the 5' RACE reads, holding one entry per CDR3 protein. The sample lists some 240,000 distinct CDR3 sequences, about 5.2% occurring once. Only a few counts were recorded for this clonotype. The antigen remains unidentified. V dropped 1 base and J dropped 7 bases, with 8 bases sitting between them. The CDR3 contains 12 residues. The germline CDR1 and CDR2 sequences are DFQATT and SNEGSKA (reference sequence). The sequence derives from a man in his late teens or twenties who received the YFV17D yellow fever vaccine. The chain employs TRBV20-1 and TRBJ1-5, with TRBD1 as a possible D gene (5 bases). Sample: CD4+ T cells sorted from PBMCs, taken on the day of the yellow fever booster vaccination. The CDR3 region is CSARGGGQPQHF. The CDR3, as DNA: TGCAGTGCTAGAGGTGGGGGACAGCCCCAGCATTTT.